Below, 23 T cell receptor beta chains from the same sample are listed, as sequenced in a study of T cells in women clearing cervical HPV infection. TCRdb's copy holds only in-frame clones and misses some; the assay was immunoSEQ multiplex PCR. The table lists tens of thousands of clones. Sequencing input: blood buffy coat. Receptors originate from a woman aged 18-70 years with a cervical HPV16 infection that either progressed to CIN3+ or cleared (not recorded which).

To note about this clone: The read ends 3 residues early relative to the CDR3; the germline J gene fills the gap. V is TRBV7-6 and J is TRBJ2-2; the match to TRBD1 covers 8 bases. Trimming at V came to 2 bases and at J to 5 bases, leaving 1 base not matched to a gene. Germline V gene data show CDR1 as SGHVS and CDR2 as FNYEAQ. This CDR3 contains 14 residues. The CDR3 DNA, read in part, is TGTGCCAGCAGCTTAACAGGGGGGACCGGGGAG. Translated: CASSLTGGTGE. Given in full, the CDR3 is CASSLTGGTGELFF. Full variable domain (remainder filled in from reference TRBV7-6 and TRBJ2-2): GAGVSQSPRYKVTKRGQDVALRCDPISGHVSLYWYRQALGQGPEFLTYFNYEAQQDKSGLPNDRFSAERPEGSISTLTIQRTEQRDSAMYRCASSLTGGTGELFFGEGSRLTVL.

Of note for this clone: With the read ending 3 residues before the CDR3 end, the germline J gene is used to fill in that end. V gene TRBV7-3 combines with J gene TRBJ2-4; 8 bases are a match to TRBD1. Looked up from germline, CDR1 is SGHTA and CDR2 is FQGTGA. This CDR3 is built from 12 residues. CDR3 sequence: CASSLGQGSQYF. The sequenced CDR3 bases are TGTGCCAGCAGCTTAGGACAGGGTAGT.

Remarks on this clone: The CDR3 end is not reached by the read, which stops 3 residues before it; the germline J gene fills it in. The chain carries TRBV5-4 and TRBJ2-2; 9 bases are shared with TRBD2. The trim removed 4 bases at V and 7 bases at J, leaving 8 bases unmatched. CDR1 and CDR2 (germline): SGHNT, YYREEE (reference sequence). The CDR3 is 15 amino acids. The CDR3 sequence: CASSKVAGAGGELFF. The sequenced CDR3 bases are TGTGCCAGCAGCAAAGTAGCGGGGGCTGGCGGGGAG.

Points on this clone: The CDR3 extends 3 residues past the end of the read, so its final part is completed from the germline J gene. The rearrangement links TRBV2 to TRBJ1-3; D may be TRBD1 (5 bases). Germline assignment: CDR1 SNHLY and CDR2 FYNNEI. The CDR3 spans 12 residues. CDR3 protein: CASRWQGSAIYF. CDR3 DNA, as far as it was read: TGTGCCAGCAGGTGGCAGGGATCCGCC.

On this clone: The read finishes 3 residues shy of the CDR3 end, and the germline J gene is used to complete it. The rearrangement links TRBV7-8 to TRBJ2-2, with 10 bases identical to TRBD1. From germline, CDR1 is SGHVS and CDR2 FQNEAQ. The length of the CDR3 is 13 residues. Partial CDR3 DNA: TGTGCCAGCAGCTCCGGACAGGGGGTGACG. Translating gives CASSSGQGVT. The entire CDR3 sequence reads CASSSGQGVTLFF.

On this clone: The read gets to within 3 residues of the CDR3 end, and the germline J gene fills in the rest. The chain couples TRBV5-1 to TRBJ2-3; D not certain. The CDR3 loop spans 14 amino acids. Trimming cost V 0 bases and J 2 bases, with 7 bases left between them. Germline CDR1 SGHRS, CDR2 YFSETQ. The DNA read from the CDR3 is TGCGCCAGCAGCTTGGGGCAGTACACAGATACG. Translating gives CASSLGQYTDT. The full CDR3 reads CASSLGQYTDTQYF.

Comment on this clone: Coverage ceases 3 residues before the CDR3 finishes, and the germline J gene fills in the end. V is TRBV7-2 and J is TRBJ1-3; D is undetermined. Trimming shortened V by 6 bases and J by 0 bases, and 6 bases separated the two germline ends. The CDR3 has 13 residues. Germline loops: CDR1 SGHTA, CDR2 FQGNSA. The CDR3 loop reads CASSTSSGNTIYF. CDR3 bases read: TGTGCCAGCAGTACAAGCTCTGGAAACACC.

About this clone: Read data end 3 residues before the CDR3 end; the end is taken from the germline J gene. The V and J genes are TRBV19 and TRBJ1-4; D gene ambiguous. Per germline, CDR1 LNHDA and CDR2 SQIVND (reference sequence). Trimming shortened V by 1 base and J by 9 bases, and 15 bases separated the two germline ends. The length of the CDR3 is 15 residues. CDR3 amino acids: CASSIAGSRGQKLFF. The DNA read from the CDR3 is TGTGCCAGTAGTATAGCGGGGAGCCGAGGTCAAAAA.

Regarding this clone: From the germline J gene comes the end of the CDR3, since the read stops 3 residues before it. The chain combines TRBV5-1 with TRBJ1-1, with TRBD1 identical over 7 bases. CDR3 length: 14 amino acids. Germline CDR1 is SGHRS and CDR2 is YFSETQ. The J segment lost 1 base and the V segment lost 2 bases, leaving 2 bases of the junction unmatched. The CDR3 bases that were read are TGCGCCAGCAGCTTTGGGACAGCGAACACTGAA. This translates into CASSFGTANTE. The full CDR3 sequence reads CASSFGTANTEAFF.

In regard to this clone: Read coverage stops 3 residues before the CDR3 terminus; the germline J gene supplies the remainder. V usage is TRBV5-1 and J usage is TRBJ1-2, with 8 bases aligning to TRBD1. The length of the CDR3 is 15 residues. Germline assignment: CDR1 SGHRS and CDR2 YFSETQ. J was trimmed by 2 bases and V by 4 bases; bases with no gene match: 7. The sequenced part of the CDR3 DNA is TGCGCCAGCAGCGATCGGACAGGGCCCAACTATGGC. Residues: CASSDRTGPNYG. The whole CDR3 protein is CASSDRTGPNYGYTF.

A remark on this clone: The read stops 3 residues short of the end of the CDR3; the missing end is completed from the germline J gene. The chain has TRBV2 and TRBJ2-4; no definite D call. Trimming pared 1 base from V and 7 bases from J, leaving 5 bases between. The CDR3 sequence is 12 residues long. Germline-derived CDR1 and CDR2 are SNHLY and FYNNEI. Partial CDR3 DNA: TGTGCCAGCAGTGAAGTGGCCAACATT. Its protein product is CASSEVANI. The entire CDR3 protein is CASSEVANIQYF. The complete variable domain, with remaining parts taken from reference TRBV2 and TRBJ2-4, reads EPEVTQTPSHQVTQMGQEVILRCVPISNHLYFYWYRQILGQKVEFLVSFYNNEISEKSEIFDDQFSVERPDGSNFTLKIRSTKLEDSAMYFCASSEVANIQYFGAGTRLSVL.

Comments on this clone: The CDR3 end lies 3 residues beyond the end of the read and is filled in from the germline J gene. The genes are TRBV5-1 and TRBJ2-2, with D hard to call. This CDR3 spans 16 amino acids. Germline-derived CDR1 and CDR2 are SGHRS and YFSETQ. V was pared by 1 base and J by 3 bases, with 13 bases between. Incomplete CDR3 DNA: TGCGCCAGCAGCTTGTCACGGTCAACGGACACCGGGGAG. It codes for CASSLSRSTDTGE. The complete CDR3 reads CASSLSRSTDTGELFF.

In regard to this clone: The CDR3 is cut off 3 residues early in the read; its end comes from the germline J gene. The chain employs TRBV2 and TRBJ1-4; tentatively, D is TRBD1 (5 bases). CDR3 length: 14 residues. Per germline, CDR1 SNHLY and CDR2 FYNNEI. CDR3 DNA, as far as it was read: TGTGCCAGCAGGGGGCGGCTTGGAAATTCACCA. Its protein product is CASRGRLGNSP. The whole CDR3 sequence reads CASRGRLGNSPLFF. The whole variable domain, filled in from reference TRBV2 and TRBJ1-4, reads EPEVTQTPSHQVTQMGQEVILRCVPISNHLYFYWYRQILGQKVEFLVSFYNNEISEKSEIFDDQFSVERPDGSNFTLKIRSTKLEDSAMYFCASRGRLGNSPLFFGSGTQLSVL.

Notes on this clone: Read sequence stops 3 residues before the CDR3 end, and the germline J gene provides the missing end. The rearrangement links TRBV19 to TRBJ2-4, with TRBD2 matching over 7 bases. The CDR3 is made up of 16 amino acids. Germline V gene lookup returns CDR1 LNHDA and CDR2 SQIVND (reference sequence). J lost 1 base, V lost 1 base, and 4 bases had no gene match. The CDR3 loop reads CASSIGGGVAKNIQYF. The CDR3 bases that were read are TGTGCCAGTAGTATAGGCGGGGGAGTGGCCAAAAACATT.

In the case of this clone: The read ends 3 residues before the CDR3 terminus; that terminus is restored from the germline J gene. The chain links TRBV7-3 to TRBJ1-2, with TRBD1 identical over 10 bases. V was clipped by 6 bases and J by 5 bases; unmatched bases: 9. The CDR3 covers 15 residues. CDR1 is SGHTA, CDR2 FQGTGA, per germline. This CDR3 is CASSPGTGDLYGYTF. The sequenced CDR3 bases are TGTGCCAGCAGTCCCGGGACAGGGGATTTGTATGGC.

Notes on this clone: The sequence runs out 3 residues before the end of the CDR3; the remainder is reconstructed from the germline J gene. V and J are TRBV5-1 and TRBJ2-2; weak D call: TRBD1 (6 bases). V dropped 6 bases and J dropped 7 bases, with 22 bases sitting between them. CDR1 is SGHRS and CDR2 is YFSETQ in the germline V gene. The CDR3 runs to 16 residues. The covered CDR3 bases are TGCGCCAGCAACACAGACCCGGGACAAGCAGGCGGGGAG. Its protein is CASNTDPGQAGGE. The full CDR3 protein is CASNTDPGQAGGELFF.

As for this clone: Sequencing ends 3 residues short of the CDR3 end; the germline J gene provides the rest. This chain joins TRBV7-2 and TRBJ2-1; D is uncertain. Trimming pared 1 base from V and 8 bases from J, leaving 12 bases between. CDR1 SGHTA and CDR2 FQGNSA come from the germline V gene. The CDR3 is made up of 14 amino acids. This chain's CDR3 is CASSLDSSSDEQFF. CDR3 DNA (partial): TGTGCCAGCAGCTTAGATTCGAGTTCGGATGAG.

As to this clone: The read ends 3 residues before the CDR3 terminus; that terminus is restored from the germline J gene. This rearrangement joins TRBV7-9 to TRBJ1-2, with D possibly being TRBD1 (5 bases). The CDR3 sequence is 15 residues long. The germline CDR1 and CDR2 sequences are SEHNR and FQNEAQ (reference sequence). The CDR3 bases that were read are TGTGCCAGCAGCTTAACAGGTTTTGCCCCCGACGAC. This gives the protein CASSLTGFAPDD. The CDR3 in full is CASSLTGFAPDDYTF. The full variable domain, rest sourced from reference TRBV7-9 and TRBJ1-2, is DTGVSQNPRHKITKRGQNVTFRCDPISEHNRLYWYRQTLGQGPEFLTYFQNEAQLEKSRLLSDRFSAERPKGSFSTLEIQRTEQGDSAMYLCASSLTGFAPDDYTFGSGTRLTVV.

The chain's CDR3 is CATRGSAGRNIQYF. CDR3 bases read: TGTGCCACCAGGGGGAGTGCAGGGAGAAACATT. The rearrangement uses TRBV24-1 and TRBJ2-4; either TRBD1 or TRBD2 may supply D (5 bases each). Coverage ceases 3 residues before the CDR3 finishes, and the germline J gene fills in the end. The CDR3 covers 14 residues. Trimming took off 7 bases at V and 6 bases at J, with 15 bases between the two ends. Looked up from germline, CDR1 is KGHDR and CDR2 is SFDVKD.

As regards this clone: The read comes to an end 3 residues before the CDR3 does, leaving the germline J gene to fill in the end. The chain links TRBV18 to TRBJ1-2, with D perhaps matching TRBD1 (5 bases). This CDR3 region has 16 residues. The germline gives CDR1 KGHSH, CDR2 LQKENI. The CDR3 region is CASSSGTSGFSYDYTF. CDR3 bases read: TGTGCCAGCTCATCCGGGACTAGCGGGTTCTCCTACGAC.

Concerning this clone: The CDR3 goes on 3 residues after the read ends, and that part is filled in from the germline J gene. This chain connects TRBV7-9 to TRBJ1-2; TRBD1 is a possible D gene (6 bases). The CDR3 is made up of 14 amino acids. Per the germline V gene, CDR1 is SEHNR and CDR2 is FQNEAQ (reference sequence). Partial CDR3 DNA: TGTGCCAGCAGCACCAGCGGGGGCCGGAGTGAC. This codes for CASSTSGGRSD. The whole CDR3 region reads CASSTSGGRSDYTF.

Remarks on this clone: From the germline J gene comes the end of the CDR3, since the read stops 3 residues before it. The genes are TRBV28 and TRBJ1-2; possible D gene TRBD1, 6 bases. The CDR3 is 15 amino acids. CDR1 is MDHEN, CDR2 SYDVKM, per germline. Trimming left V 2 bases short and J 2 bases short, with 12 bases between. The CDR3 loop is CASSLSGGQNYGYTF. The covered CDR3 bases are TGTGCCAGCAGTTTAAGCGGCGGACAGAACTATGGC.

Comment on this clone: The read comes to an end 3 residues before the CDR3 does, leaving the germline J gene to fill in the end. J is TRBJ1-3 and V is TRBV29-1, with a weak D call TRBD1 (5 bases). The CDR3 extends over 16 amino acids. Per germline, CDR1 SQVTM and CDR2 ANQGSEA. The germline V and J ends were trimmed by 7 bases and 0 bases, with 19 bases remaining between them. Incomplete CDR3 DNA: TGCAGCGCCGAAGGCGAGACAGATTCCTCTGGAAACACC. Its protein is CSAEGETDSSGNT. The whole CDR3 region reads CSAEGETDSSGNTIYF.